This TCR beta chain was sequenced during a study of untreated major depressive disorder. Patients had taken no psychiatric medication, including antidepressants, for at least 8 weeks before enrollment. Each donor gave around 32 ml of EDTA blood. From thawed PBMCs, CD4+ T cells were purified by negative selection. CD4+ T cell purity was typically approximately 95%. The V gene's germline CDR1 is LNHDA and CDR2 SQIVND (reference sequence). CDR3 length equals 16 residues. Trimming left V 5 bases short and J 2 bases short, with 17 bases between. Of note for this clone: Its antigen is as yet unknown.

Whole-study results and caveats: CD4+ T cells from depressed patients used TRBV05-01 (Vbeta 5.1) more often than controls.

The protocol was immunoSEQ multiplex PCR, while the TCRdb copy is restricted to in-frame clones and leaves out a portion. The table includes roughly 17,000 clones, roughly 90% detected once. Source material: CD4+ T cells from PBMCs. This sequence joins TRBV19 and TRBJ2-3; no clear D. The TCR sequence derives from a woman between 40 and 50 years old with major depressive disorder. Written as DNA, the CDR3 is TGTGCCAGTAGTGGAAGAGGCAGACTCGACACAGATACGCAGTATTTT. Translation: CASSGRGRLDTDTQYF.